Presented here are 17 T cell receptor beta chains from one specimen sequenced in a study of OX40 agonist ivuxolimab in advanced cancers. The protocol used for the library was the immunoSEQ multiplex PCR assay. Imported from immuneACCESS, the table was reduced by TCRdb to in-frame sequences with V and J called. These copies leave out some clones; in studies compared against another copy, an unresolved V gene accounts for under half, and the cause of the remainder is not known. A total of over 30,000 clones appear in this sample, more than 75% of them only once. The ten largest account for roughly 20% of the sample. The source was CD4+ or CD8+ T cells sorted from blood, collected in a trial of the OX40 agonist ivuxolimab. The receptors originated from an adult with an advanced solid tumor such as melanoma, head and neck, liver or kidney cancer.

The chain carries TRBV28 and TRBJ1-3, with 7 bases aligning to TRBD1. The germline V gene has CDR1 MDHEN and CDR2 SYDVKM. The CDR3 is 14 residues long. The V segment lost 5 bases and the J segment 8 bases; nucleotides outside the gene matches: 9. The CDR3: CASSPADRDDTIYF. The CDR3 coding sequence is TGTGCCAGCAGTCCTGCCGACAGGGATGACACCATATATTTT.

The chain is built from TRBV10-3 and TRBJ1-1, with D perhaps matching TRBD1 (6 bases). The V gene's germline CDR1 is ENHRY and CDR2 SYGVKD. The CDR3 is made up of 18 amino acids. V lost 0 bases, J lost 2 bases, and 19 bases lay in between. DNA for the CDR3: TGTGCCATCAGTGAGTCCCGATTCAGGGGCCCCCTTAACACTGAAGCTTTCTTT. Encoded protein: CAISESRFRGPLNTEAFF.

The genes are TRBV5-1 and TRBJ2-5; TRBD2 matches at 9 bases. Germline-derived CDR1 and CDR2 are SGHRS and YFSETQ. The V and J ends lost 0 bases and 2 bases, in that order; junction bases with no gene match: 5. This CDR3 has 16 residues. CDR3 in amino acids: CASSLAASGNQETQYF. CDR3 DNA sequence: TGCGCCAGCAGCTTGGCCGCTAGCGGGAATCAAGAGACCCAGTACTTC. The full variable domain, its missing parts supplied by reference TRBV5-1 and TRBJ2-5, is KAGVTQTPRYLIKTRGQQVTLSCSPISGHRSVSWYQQTPGQGLQFLFEYFSETQRNKGNFPGRFSGRQFSNSRSEMNVSTLELGDSALYLCASSLAASGNQETQYFGPGTRLLVL.

The count of this clone is one. The V and J genes are TRBV2 and TRBJ2-5, with TRBD1 matching 7 bases. Per the germline V gene, CDR1 is SNHLY and CDR2 is FYNNEI. This CDR3 has 13 amino acids. With V trimmed by 9 bases and J by 2 bases, 6 bases remained unmatched. CDR3 loop: CASRQGRQETQYF. CDR3 DNA sequence: TGTGCCAGTAGACAGGGTAGGCAAGAGACCCAGTACTTC.

J is TRBJ2-1 and V is TRBV7-2, with 10 bases lining up with TRBD2. Germline V lookup: CDR1 SGHTA, CDR2 FQGNSA. The CDR3 runs 15 residues. Trimming at V came to 5 bases and at J to 7 bases, leaving 8 bases not matched to a gene. Here the CDR3 reads CASSPLAGEVNEQFF. DNA of the CDR3: TGTGCCAGCAGCCCCCTAGCGGGAGAGGTGAATGAGCAGTTCTTC.

The gene calls are TRBV6-6 and TRBJ2-3; D may be TRBD2 (7 bases). With 6 bases removed from V and 4 bases from J, the gap between germline ends came to 11 bases. The CDR3 spans 13 residues. From germline, CDR1 is MNHNY and CDR2 SVGAGI (reference sequence). DNA for the CDR3: TGTGCCAGCAGCTACGGGGGGCCAGATACGCAGTATTTT. Translated, it gives CASSYGGPDTQYF.

V and J are TRBV9 and TRBJ2-5; 7 nucleotides align to TRBD2. Germline V gene lookup returns CDR1 SGDLS and CDR2 YYNGEE. This CDR3 comprises 15 residues. The trim removed 4 bases at V and 3 bases at J, leaving 9 bases unmatched. The CDR3 coding sequence is TGTGCCAGCAGCCCCCACCAGGGAGGGGAAGAGACCCAGTACTTC. Amino acid sequence: CASSPHQGGEETQYF. Drawing the rest from reference TRBV9 and TRBJ2-5, the complete variable domain is DSGVTQTPKHLITATGQRVTLRCSPRSGDLSVYWYQQSLDQGLQFLIQYYNGEERAKGNILERFSAQQFPDLHSELNLSSLELGDSALYFCASSPHQGGEETQYFGPGTRLLVL.

This chain links TRBV2 with TRBJ1-5; D may be TRBD1 (6 bases). V lost 9 bases and J 0 bases, leaving 9 bases between the germline ends. Germline V gives CDR1 SNHLY, CDR2 FYNNEI. The CDR3 covers 13 residues. The CDR3: CASSGDSNQPQHF. The DNA of the CDR3 is TGTGCCAGTTCAGGGGATAGCAATCAGCCCCAGCATTTT.

The chain carries TRBV10-3 and TRBJ2-2, with 8 bases aligning to TRBD2. The length of the CDR3 is 15 residues. Losses at the gene ends were 10 bases for V and 6 bases for J; bases not matched to a gene: 13. The V gene's germline CDR1 is ENHRY and CDR2 SYGVKD. The DNA of the CDR3 is TGTGCCACTCAAGACGGGAGGGTCGGGTCCGGGGAGCTGTTTTTT. Protein sequence: CATQDGRVGSGELFF.

This clone was detected only once. The chain joins TRBV29-1 to TRBJ2-4; D unclear. The CDR3 covers 14 residues. V lost 4 bases, J lost 0 bases, and 10 bases lay in between. Germline V gives CDR1 SQVTM, CDR2 ANQGSEA. As DNA, the CDR3 is TGCAGCGTTGCTGGCAGGCTAGCCAAAAACATTCAGTACTTC. Residues: CSVAGRLAKNIQYF. Based on the CDR3 plus reference TRBV29-1 and TRBJ2-4, the full variable domain is SAVISQKPSRDICQRGTSLTIQCQVDSQVTMMFWYRQQPGQSLTLIATANQGSEATYESGFVIDKFPISRPNLTFSTLTVSNMSPEDSSIYLCSVAGRLAKNIQYFGAGTRLSVL.

This sequence joins TRBV7-9 and TRBJ1-5; D gene uncertain. CDR3 size: 15 residues. The V and J ends lost 1 base and 0 bases respectively, with 7 bases between them. CDR1 and CDR2 from the germline V gene are SEHNR and FQNEAQ (reference sequence). The chain's CDR3 is CASSLGDGSNQPQHF. CDR3 sequence (DNA): TGTGCCAGCAGCTTAGGGGATGGTAGCAATCAGCCCCAGCATTTT.

The chain links TRBV28 to TRBJ1-2; 9 bases match TRBD1. With 5 bases clipped from V and 4 bases from J, the junction kept 5 bases outside the gene matches. CDR1 MDHEN and CDR2 SYDVKM come from the germline V gene. This CDR3 is 14 amino acids long. As DNA, the CDR3 is TGTGCCAGCAGTGGGACAGGGACGGGCTATGGCTACACCTTC. Its protein is CASSGTGTGYGYTF.

The genes are TRBV28 and TRBJ2-7; 7 bases are shared with TRBD1. There are 12 residues in the CDR3. The trim removed 5 bases at V and 4 bases at J, leaving 2 bases unmatched. Per the germline V gene, CDR1 is MDHEN and CDR2 is SYDVKM. As DNA, the CDR3 is TGTGCCAGCAGTGTACAGGGGTACGAGCAGTACTTC. This translates into CASSVQGYEQYF.

This clone came up a few times. This chain joins TRBV4-3 and TRBJ2-1, with 7 nucleotides matching TRBD2. Trimming cost V 2 bases and J 10 bases; bases outside gene matches: 2. Germline CDR1 is LGHNA and CDR2 is YSLEER. The CDR3 consists of 12 residues. The CDR3 is CASSQLSGEQFF. As DNA, the CDR3 is TGCGCCAGCAGCCAACTTAGCGGGGAGCAGTTCTTC.

The chain uses TRBV7-2 and TRBJ2-7; no clear D. Germline V lookup: CDR1 SGHTA, CDR2 FQGNSA. V lost 3 bases and J 0 bases, leaving 9 bases between the germline ends. CDR3 length equals 14 residues. CDR3: CASSFSGSSYEQYF. CDR3 in DNA: TGTGCCAGCAGCTTCTCAGGAAGCTCCTACGAGCAGTACTTC.

The chain carries TRBV7-3 and TRBJ2-5; 7 nucleotides match TRBD1. V was pared by 2 bases and J by 5 bases, with 5 bases of the junction left unmatched. The CDR3 has 14 residues. CDR1 is SGHTA and CDR2 is FQGTGA in the germline V gene. CDR3 bases: TGTGCCAGCAGCTTAGGACAGGCCGCCGAGACCCAGTACTTC. As protein: CASSLGQAAETQYF.

The gene calls are TRBV15 and TRBJ2-3, with a tentative D call TRBD1 (6 bases). The CDR3 contains 16 residues. Trimming pared 4 bases from V and 2 bases from J, leaving 16 bases between. Germline CDR1 is LNHNV and CDR2 is YYDKDF (reference sequence). This CDR3 is CATSKNRDTLTDTQYF. CDR3 coding DNA: TGTGCCACCAGCAAAAACCGGGACACTCTCACAGATACGCAGTATTTT. The full variable domain, with the rest looked up from reference TRBV15 and TRBJ2-3, is DAMVIQNPRYQVTQFGKPVTLSCSQTLNHNVMYWYQQKSSQAPKLLFHYYDKDFNNEADTPDNFQSRRPNTSFCFLDIRSPGLGDTAMYLCATSKNRDTLTDTQYFGPGTRLTVL.